The entry below describes one T cell receptor beta chain. Its antigen target is currently unknown. Per-nucleotide qualities are absent, and no much larger clonotype sits a single base away. The cohort consisted of fewer than 700 healthy bone marrow donors. At the time of sampling, all cohort members were nominally healthy, though unrecorded immune exposures were likely present. The donor was CMV seronegative and was included in the group of approximately 350 seronegative cohort members. A peripheral blood sample was collected from each donor, and TCR beta sequencing was performed on peripheral blood mononuclear cells. Genomic DNA extraction from the blood cell samples was performed with the Qiagen DNeasy Blood Extraction Kit. The germline V gene (reference sequence) gives CDR1 as MNHNY and CDR2 as SVGAGI. V is shortened by 6 bases, J by 0 bases, and the region joining them spans 14 bases. The CDR3 runs 15 amino acids, cysteine and phenylalanine included. CDR3 DNA is the only sequence kept; it has 45 bases, read in frame from the first base.

This record comes from a study of cytomegalovirus exposure and HLA in healthy donors (dated by TCRdb to 2015 to 2018). Broadly, across the study: In an earlier analysis of some 610 of the donors, approximately 260 Gb of sequence data and 90 million to 120 million unique TCR beta sequences from 180 million or so T cells were reported. An early release covering around 630 HLA-typed donors comprised approximately 300 gigabases of sequencing data and tens of millions of unique TCR sequences. The genetic ancestry cluster associated with self-reported Caucasian donors included roughly 84% of the roughly 410 genotyped donors. The aim of the study was to test whether cataloging public T cell receptors could identify signatures of past pathogen exposure. Using immunosequencing, the study profiled T cell repertoires from 550 to 750 subjects and related those repertoires to cytomegalovirus serostatus. In addition to the first cohort of approximately 670 subjects, a separate validation cohort of 120 different subjects was used. High-throughput TCR immunosequencing, statistical association of individual TCRs with disease status, and machine learning were combined to predict cytomegalovirus infection status. In a later analysis, previously published TCR beta repertoires from 500 to 750 donors were re-analyzed and high-resolution HLA genotyping was added so that TCR occurrence patterns could be studied. Rather than using new phenotypic data, the later analysis identified candidate immune exposures from TCR beta sequences and from how often those sequences occurred across donors. An earlier analysis of approximately 630 of the donors applied high-throughput TCR beta sequencing to assess whether each TCR beta V gene segment acted as functional or pseudogenic. Donor age, sex, ethnicity and CMV serostatus were compiled together with the repertoire data. In a later genetic analysis, genome-wide SNP genotypes for about 65% of the roughly 670 donors were used, and that subset was treated as a discovery cohort. Every discovery cohort repertoire had been produced on one sequencing platform. HLA typing covered class I and class II loci at four-digit resolution. Typing coverage varied by locus: roughly 629-640 donors for A, B, C, DRB1 and DQB1; roughly 520 for DQA1; 600 to 610 for DPA1; roughly 450 for DPB1. Four to six DR-DQ haplotypes were handled as single units for association and clustering because linkage in the cohort was strong. On average, about 200,000 unique TCR beta nucleotide sequences were sequenced per donor among roughly 430 genotyped donors of the cohort, with roughly a sixth of those sequences being non-productive.

Points the paper makes about the study in general: A further reported finding was that TCR beta sequences accurately predicted the HLA-A and HLA-B alleles for most subjects in the first cohort. This cohort had only TCR beta chains sequenced, and the lack of alpha or paired-chain data limited which features could be detected. Assigning TCR associations to individual alleles was difficult when HLA alleles, especially DR and DQ, strongly co-occurred. Presence/absence analyses assumed roughly uniform sequencing depth across donors, an assumption that may not hold. According to a later analysis, most CMV-associated TCR beta chains appeared to be HLA-restricted, and the HLA associations seemed to be driven largely by CMV exposure. A group of highly shared sequence variants was considered likely to be a technical artifact of the sequencing pipeline. In a later analysis, TCR association rates were found to vary across HLA loci, with the most associated TCRs seen for DRB1 alleles and the fewest for HLA-C alleles. A few of the identified cytomegalovirus-associated TCR beta chains were confirmed in vitro to be specific for cytomegalovirus antigens. Compared with the roughly 700-donor mean, donors in an Asian-associated ancestry cluster had fewer N-insertions in productive TCRs, according to a later genetic analysis. The earlier analysis of 587 of the donors excluded roughly 17 rarely observed V segments, including chromosome 9 orphons, because counts were too low. Most TCR sequences were seen in very few donors, while some public TCRs were found in many individuals. According to a later analysis, parvovirus B19, influenza, CMV and Epstein-Barr virus appeared linked to several top co-occurrence clusters. In a later genetic analysis, a missense DCLRE1C variant was associated with V-gene and J-gene trimming of TCR beta chains, and the association was replicated in an independent cohort. According to the authors, the approach could potentially be generalized to other disease states and immunological phenotypes. The classifier was reported to diagnose cytomegalovirus status with high specificity and sensitivity in both the original cohort and the validation cohort. A total of 150 to 200 TCR beta chains were listed by the study as associated with cytomegalovirus. A later analysis associated 15,000 to 20,000 TCR beta sequences with specific HLA alleles at a false discovery rate of 0.05. Linkage disequilibrium might explain the correlated functional status among segregating V segments, but an unknown experimental factor could not be ruled out. In a later analysis, HLA-associated TCR beta chains showed more clonal expansion and lower generation probabilities than non-associated chains that were equally common. An earlier analysis of some 560 of the donors showed that most TCR beta V segments appeared in productive rearrangements either about 87% or about 30% of the time, which broadly matched IMGT annotations. The only immune exposure information available for the cohort was CMV serostatus. HLA typing was unavailable for some donors at each locus, so association tests used only the typed subset. Because the 87-base-pair reads could not distinguish some IMGT-functional V segments, including TRBV6-2 and TRBV6-3, those segments were excluded.

Libraries were made using the immunoSEQ multiplex PCR assay. For the multiplex PCR, a mixture combining 60 forward primers for TCR Vbeta segments and 13 reverse primers for TCR Jbeta segments was used. A multiplex PCR assay on genomic DNA amplified the CDR3 region of rearranged TCR beta genes. Amplified TCR beta libraries were sequenced as 87-base-pair reads on the Illumina HiSeq System. In the source study's methods: A later analysis counted about 80 million unique TCR beta chains across the 550 to 700 repertoires, and about 10 million of these chains were shared by at least two donors. A nearest-neighbor algorithm error-corrected the raw reads and collapsed the reads into unique sequences, merging closely related sequences to remove PCR and sequencing errors. To assign V, D and J gene segments, CDR3 sequences were aligned to IMGT reference sequences. For a sequence to be retained, a match of at least six nucleotides was required to both a V gene segment and a J gene segment. A rearrangement was called productive if the CDR3 had no stop codons and remained in frame with V and J, and every other rearrangement was called non-productive. CDR3 was defined according to IMGT convention as the region running from the second conserved V-encoded cysteine to the conserved J-encoded phenylalanine. Sequences without an unambiguous match to a single V gene segment were excluded from the earlier analysis of about 630 of the donors. In an earlier analysis of several hundred of the donors, V segments were called functional above 56.7% productive rearrangements and were called segregating when the between-donor standard deviation exceeded 5%. A statistical classification framework was built for diagnosing cytomegalovirus status from the catalog of TCR beta chain sequences. In a later analysis, V and J genes were assigned by comparing TCR nucleotide sequences against IMGT/GENE-DB human TR gene sequences. Using the TCRdist pipeline, a later analysis assigned CDR3 sequences along with most-parsimonious VDJ recombination scenarios. A later analysis defined each TCR beta chain by its CDR3 amino acid sequence plus V-gene family, and excluded reads lacking a unique V-gene family. A later analysis removed 592 highly shared, low-generation-probability nucleotide sequences to deal with suspected cross-contamination and a sequencing artifact. In a later analysis, a clonal expansion index for each public chain was calculated from normalized within-repertoire ranks of inferred template counts. In a later analysis, generation probabilities were computed with a VDJ recombination model fitted to out-of-frame rearrangements, and the resulting probabilities were checked against IGoR. In a later analysis, TCR-TCR, TCR-HLA and TCR-CMV co-occurrence was scored with hypergeometric tests, and a repertoire-size bias correction was applied to TCR pairs. In a later analysis, false discovery rates were estimated by permuting HLA or CMV assignments 20 times. In a later analysis, co-occurring TCRs were grouped using DBSCAN, with TCRdist sequence similarity added in when clustering inside HLA-allele-positive subsets. Repertoires with fewer than 30,000 or more than 120,000 public chains, plus five repertoires with anomalous nucleotide sharing, were excluded from co-occurrence clustering. This immuneACCESS table, as held by TCRdb, lists in-frame sequences with V and J called but not all clones. Of the missing ones, under half trace to an unresolved V gene in checked studies; the others have no known cause. V, J and clone size are taken as reported in that table, and D and trimming were inferred from the DNA itself. The sample table contains fewer than 250,000 clones; only one count was recorded for over 60% of them. Clones ranked in the top ten supply around 2% of the sample.

This TCR derives from a man in his late teens or twenties in good health and CMV-seronegative. The material sequenced was PBMCs. The chain is encoded by TRBV6-6 joined to TRBJ1-2; 6 matching bases give a weak D call of TRBD1. The CDR3 in this case is CASRIQGNPNYGYTF. The nucleotide sequence reads as follows: TGTGCCAGCAGGATACAGGGTAACCCTAACTATGGCTACACCTTC.